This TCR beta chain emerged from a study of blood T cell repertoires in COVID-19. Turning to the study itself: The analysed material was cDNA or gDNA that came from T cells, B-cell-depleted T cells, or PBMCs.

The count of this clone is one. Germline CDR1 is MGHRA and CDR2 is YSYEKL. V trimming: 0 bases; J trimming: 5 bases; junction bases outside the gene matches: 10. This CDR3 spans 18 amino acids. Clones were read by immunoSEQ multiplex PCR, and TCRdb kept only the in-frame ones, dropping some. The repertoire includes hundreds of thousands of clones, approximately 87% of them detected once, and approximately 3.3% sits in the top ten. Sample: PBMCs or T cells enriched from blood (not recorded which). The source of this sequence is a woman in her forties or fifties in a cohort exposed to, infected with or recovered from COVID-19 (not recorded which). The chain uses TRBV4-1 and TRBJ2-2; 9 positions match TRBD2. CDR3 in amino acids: CASSQDERGARGTGELFF. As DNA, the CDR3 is TGCGCCAGCAGCCAAGATGAGCGGGGGGCCCGGGGGACCGGGGAGCTGTTTTTT.